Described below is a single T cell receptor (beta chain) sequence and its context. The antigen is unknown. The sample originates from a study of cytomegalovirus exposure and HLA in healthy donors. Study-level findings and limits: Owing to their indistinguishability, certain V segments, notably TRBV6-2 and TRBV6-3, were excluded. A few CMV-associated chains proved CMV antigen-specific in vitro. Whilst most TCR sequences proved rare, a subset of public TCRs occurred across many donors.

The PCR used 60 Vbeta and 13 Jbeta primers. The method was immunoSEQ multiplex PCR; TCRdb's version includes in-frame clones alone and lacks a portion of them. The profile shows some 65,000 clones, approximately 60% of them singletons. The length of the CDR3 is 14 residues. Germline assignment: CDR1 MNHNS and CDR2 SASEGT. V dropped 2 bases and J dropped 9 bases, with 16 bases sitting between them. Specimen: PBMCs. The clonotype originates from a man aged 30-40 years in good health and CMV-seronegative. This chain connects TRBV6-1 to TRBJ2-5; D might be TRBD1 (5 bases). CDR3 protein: CASSENWGPAAQYF. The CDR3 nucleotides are TGTGCCAGCAGTGAAAACTGGGGCCCCGCGGCCCAGTACTTC.